One sample yielded the 28 T cell receptor beta chains listed below, sequenced in a study of T cell repertoires in aging, cancer and after chemotherapy. Amplification of TCR beta used genomic DNA extracted from peripheral blood. Multiplex touch-down PCR with TRB-A/B primers amplified rearranged V-D-J TRB sequences. TCRdb reprocessed the multiplex PCR reads with MiXCR, giving one entry per CDR3 protein. The sample lists 4,900 or so distinct CDR3 sequences, approximately 38% occurring once. What was sequenced was blood. The origin of the receptors is a human donor with a blood cancer.

This clonotype is medium-sized by share. This chain joins TRBV18 and TRBJ1-6; the match to TRBD1 covers 7 bases. The CDR3 totals 14 residues. Germline V gene data show CDR1 as KGHSH and CDR2 as LQKENI. With 3 bases clipped from V and 7 bases from J, the junction kept 3 bases outside the gene matches. The CDR3 nucleotides are TGTGCCAGCTCACCGGAGGGACAGAATTCACCCCTCCACTTT. Translated: CASSPEGQNSPLHF.

In its sample, this clonotype was seen a few times. The rearrangement uses TRBV27 and TRBJ1-3, with D possibly TRBD1 on 6 matching bases. The germline CDR1 and CDR2 sequences are MNHEY and SMNVEV (reference sequence). The CDR3 is 14 residues long. Trimming stripped 6 bases from V and 3 bases from J, with 12 bases between. Here the CDR3 reads CASRPTGIGNTIYF. CDR3 in DNA: TGTGCCAGCAGACCTACAGGGATTGGAAACACCATATATTTT.

A single count supports this clonotype. This chain joins TRBV27 and TRBJ2-3; a possible D gene is TRBD2 (5 bases). Trimming removed 6 bases from V and 0 bases from J, with 16 bases in between. The CDR3 loop spans 16 amino acids. Germline V CDR1 and CDR2: MNHEY, SMNVEV (reference sequence). The CDR3 protein is CASSPDFSISTDTQYF. The CDR3 DNA reads as TGTGCCAGCAGCCCGGACTTTTCCATTAGCACAGATACGCAGTATTTT.

This clonotype was picked up one time. V is TRBV6-1 and J is TRBJ1-5; D is possibly TRBD1 (5 bases). The CDR3 consists of 14 residues. Between the trimmed V and J ends, which lost 4 bases and 4 bases, there was a span of 11 bases. Per germline, CDR1 MNHNS and CDR2 SASEGT. CDR3 nucleotide sequence: TGTGCCAGCAGTGCGGGACTGCGAAATCAGCCCCAGCATTTT. Protein sequence: CASSAGLRNQPQHF.

This chain links TRBV30 with TRBJ2-3; possible D gene TRBD2, 5 bases. This CDR3 comprises 12 residues. Trimming took 4 bases from V and 8 from J, leaving 13 bases between them. Germline V gives CDR1 GTSNPN, CDR2 SVGIG (reference sequence). The CDR3 nucleotides are TGTGCCTGGAAATACGGAGGAGCTACGCAGTATTTT. Its protein product is CAWKYGGATQYF.

The V gene is TRBV5-6, the J gene TRBJ1-2; TRBD1 is a possible D gene (6 bases). The CDR3 covers 15 residues. The V end lost 4 bases, the J end lost 5 bases, and 18 bases lay between the germline ends. Per the germline V gene, CDR1 is SGHDT and CDR2 is YYEEEE. Here the CDR3 reads CASSRGGAGEYGYTF. CDR3 coding DNA: TGTGCCAGCAGCCGGGGGGGGGCAGGAGAGTATGGCTACACCTTC.

The CDR3 spells CASSELGRGKTQYF. The CDR3 DNA reads as TGTGCCAGCAGTGAACTTGGCAGGGGAAAGACCCAGTACTTC. The chain carries TRBV6-1 and TRBJ2-5; D possibly corresponds to TRBD1 (6 bases). V lost 2 bases, J lost 6 bases, and 13 bases lay in between. The CDR3 spans 14 residues. Germline CDR1 and CDR2: MNHNS and SASEGT.

In this sample, this clonotype turned up a few times. The chain combines TRBV30 with TRBJ2-1, with TRBD1 matching 8 bases. Germline trimming cut 5 bases from V and 7 bases from J; bases unmatched to any gene: 7. Germline V gene data show CDR1 as GTSNPN and CDR2 as SVGIG (reference sequence). The CDR3 is made up of 13 amino acids. The DNA of the CDR3 is TGTGCCTGGGACAGGGGCGCTTCTAATGAGCAGTTCTTC. It encodes CAWDRGASNEQFF. The full variable domain, with the rest looked up from reference TRBV30 and TRBJ2-1, is SQTIHQWPATLVQPVGSPLSLECTVEGTSNPNLYWYRQAAGRGLQLLFYSVGIGQISSEVPQNLSASRPQDRQFILSSKKLLLSDSGFYLCAWDRGASNEQFFGPGTRLTVL.

The V and J genes are TRBV20-1 and TRBJ2-7, with D tentatively TRBD1 or TRBD2 (6 bases each). Germline CDR1 DFQATT, CDR2 SNEGSKA (reference sequence). V was cut by 3 bases and J by 3 bases, with 18 bases left in between. The length of the CDR3 is 15 residues. CDR3 amino acids: CSASVGGANYYEQYV. DNA for the CDR3: TGCAGTGCTAGTGTGGGGGGCGCAAATTACTACGAGCAGTACGTC.

This clonotype was seen a few times. V usage is TRBV19 and J usage is TRBJ1-2, with D possibly TRBD1 on 5 matching bases. This CDR3 contains 14 residues. Trimming took 3 bases from V and 2 from J, leaving 10 bases between them. Germline V gene lookup returns CDR1 LNHDA and CDR2 SQIVND (reference sequence). CDR3 coding DNA: TGTGCCAGTAGTATCGGGGACGGGAACTATGGCTACACCTTC. Translated, it gives CASSIGDGNYGYTF.

This clonotype is categorized as medium-sized (0.01 to 0.1%). The chain links TRBV6-5 to TRBJ2-5; 9 bases map to TRBD2. V shed 8 bases and J 5 bases; nucleotides not matched to a gene: 6. The CDR3 loop spans 13 amino acids. The germline V gene encodes CDR1 MNHEY and CDR2 SVGAGI. CDR3 protein: CASGAGGPETQYF. CDR3 DNA sequence: TGTGCCAGCGGCGCGGGGGGGCCCGAGACCCAGTACTTC.

Of note for this clonotype: Compared with germline, one end of the junction differs, possibly owing to a read error. This sequence joins TRBV5-6 and TRBJ2-7, with 7 bases aligning to TRBD1. The CDR3 consists of 12 residues. Per the germline V gene, CDR1 is SGHDT and CDR2 is YYEEEE. DNA of the CDR3: TGCGCCAGCAGCTTGGCAGGGGGCGAGCAGTACTTC. Translated: CASSLAGGEQYF.

By sample share, this clonotype is medium-sized (0.01 to 0.1%). CDR3 in DNA: TGTGCCAGCAGCATAGGGTCGGGAATTGGAAACACCATATATTTT. Amino acids: CASSIGSGIGNTIYF. The chain couples TRBV5-6 to TRBJ1-3; D uncertain. The V end was cut by 4 bases, the J end by 3 bases, with 14 bases between. CDR3 length: 15 residues. Germline V lookup: CDR1 SGHDT, CDR2 YYEEEE.

This chain joins TRBV5-1 and TRBJ1-3; possibly TRBD1 for D (6 bases). V gave up 5 bases and J gave up 1 base, with 13 bases separating them. The germline V gene has CDR1 SGHRS and CDR2 YFSETQ. This CDR3 is 15 amino acids long. The CDR3 is CASRLATGSGNTIYF. DNA of the CDR3: TGCGCCAGCAGGCTGGCTACAGGGTCTGGAAACACCATATATTTT.

In this sample, this clonotype turned up a few times. The chain recombines TRBV19 with TRBJ2-7; D could derive from TRBD1 or TRBD2 (5 bases each). V gave up 3 bases and J gave up 5 bases, with 23 bases separating them. Germline V CDR1 and CDR2: LNHDA, SQIVND (reference sequence). CDR3 length equals 17 residues. CDR3 sequence (DNA): TGTGCCAGTAGTATCCCCACAACCGGGACGGGTGGACACGAGCAGTACTTC. Translation: CASSIPTTGTGGHEQYF.

The chain couples TRBV19 to TRBJ2-7; 7 nucleotides align to TRBD1. CDR3 length equals 14 residues. Looked up from germline, CDR1 is LNHDA and CDR2 is SQIVND (reference sequence). V lost 4 bases, J lost 2 bases, and 5 bases stayed unmatched. The DNA of the CDR3 is TGTGCCAGTAGTAATCGACAGGGTACCTACGAGCAGTACTTC. Protein product: CASSNRQGTYEQYF.

This clonotype occurred a few times. The rearrangement links TRBV11-1 to TRBJ2-1; 7 nucleotides line up with TRBD2. From germline, CDR1 is SGHAT and CDR2 FQDESV (reference sequence). This CDR3 region has 15 residues. J lost 0 bases, V lost 5 bases, and 4 bases had no gene match. CDR3 in amino acids: CASSPRDYSYNEQFF. The CDR3 region has the DNA TGTGCCAGCAGCCCCCGGGACTACTCCTACAATGAGCAGTTCTTC.

This clonotype showed up just once. The J gene is TRBJ1-3, the V gene TRBV11-2, with D tentatively TRBD1 (5 bases). Trimming took 3 bases from V and 0 from J, leaving 15 bases between them. Germline V gene data show CDR1 as SGHAT and CDR2 as FQNNGV. CDR3 size: 17 residues. In DNA, the CDR3 is TGTGCCAGCAGCTTGGTGGAGACAGCGAGCTCTGGAAACACCATATATTTT. This sequence encodes CASSLVETASSGNTIYF.

The chain recombines TRBV6-1 with TRBJ1-1, with D tentatively TRBD1 (5 bases). The last part of the DNA fits TRBJ1-6 better; the J call may be wrong. The CDR3 runs 16 residues. CDR1 is MNHNS and CDR2 is SASEGT in the germline V gene. The CDR3 nucleotides read TGTGCCAGCAGTTACTCGCCAGGGACCGTCCATTCACCCCTCCACTTT. This gives the protein CASSYSPGTVHSPLHF.

In this sample, this clonotype turned up a few times. V and J are TRBV5-1 and TRBJ1-1; 7 nucleotides match TRBD1. V was pared by 4 bases and J by 1 base, with 1 base of the junction left unmatched. From germline, CDR1 is SGHRS and CDR2 YFSETQ. The CDR3 length is 13 residues. The CDR3 region has the DNA TGCGCCAGCAGCAGGACAGGGAACACTGAAGCTTTCTTT. Its translation is CASSRTGNTEAFF.

This clonotype was recorded a few times. The J gene is TRBJ1-1, the V gene TRBV7-9; D is ambiguous. The CDR3 contains 15 residues. Trimming stripped 4 bases from V and 0 bases from J, with 12 bases between. CDR1 is SEHNR and CDR2 is FQNEAQ in the germline V gene (reference sequence). The CDR3 coding sequence is TGTGCCAGCAGCTCCGAAGGGCTCATGAACACTGAAGCTTTCTTT. Its translation: CASSSEGLMNTEAFF.

This clonotype was counted a few times. The chain uses TRBV7-6 and TRBJ2-3; weak D call: TRBD1 (6 bases). The CDR3 consists of 16 residues. Germline V gene lookup returns CDR1 SGHVS and CDR2 FNYEAQ. The ends were cut back, 5 bases at V and 2 bases at J, with 17 bases in the middle. CDR3 region: CASSPGRTGNTDTQYF. In nucleotides, the CDR3 is TGTGCCAGCAGCCCCGGGCGAACAGGGAACACAGATACGCAGTATTTT.

There are a few counts of this clonotype. The chain joins TRBV6-5 to TRBJ1-1; D remains unclear. The V gene's germline CDR1 is MNHEY and CDR2 SVGAGI. This CDR3 spans 11 amino acids. Between the trimmed V and J ends, which lost 8 bases and 10 bases, there was a span of 14 bases. The CDR3 sequence is CASSSAVGAFF. The CDR3 DNA reads TGTGCCAGCTCCTCGGCGGTAGGAGCTTTCTTT.

The CDR3: CSAVAGVNNEQFF. DNA for the CDR3: TGCAGTGCCGTAGCGGGGGTCAACAATGAGCAGTTCTTC. The chain uses TRBV20-1 and TRBJ2-1; the match to TRBD2 covers 9 bases. Per germline, CDR1 DFQATT and CDR2 SNEGSKA (reference sequence). CDR3 length: 13 residues. V lost 6 bases to trimming and J lost 5 bases; unmatched junction nucleotides: 5.

This chain uses TRBV18 with TRBJ2-7; 8 positions agree with TRBD2. Germline CDR1 is KGHSH and CDR2 is LQKENI. CDR3 length: 13 residues. The V gene end was trimmed by 3 bases and the J gene end by 6 bases; junction bases not matched to a gene: 4. The CDR3 DNA reads TGTGCCAGCTCACCTACCGGGGGGGGCGAGCAGTACTTC. Its protein is CASSPTGGGEQYF.

This clonotype was observed a few times. The chain couples TRBV19 to TRBJ2-2; no reliable D call. CDR1 is LNHDA, CDR2 SQIVND, per germline (reference sequence). The CDR3 has 15 amino acids. Trimming took 5 bases from V and 7 from J, leaving 17 bases between them. Written as DNA, the CDR3 is TGTGCCAGTAGTCTATCGACGGCGGTGGGCGGGGAGCTGTTTTTT. Protein sequence: CASSLSTAVGGELFF. Based on the CDR3 plus reference TRBV19 and TRBJ2-2, the full variable domain is DGGITQSPKYLFRKEGQNVTLSCEQNLNHDAMYWYRQDPGQGLRLIYYSQIVNDFQKGDIAEGYSVSREKKESFPLTVTSAQKNPTAFYLCASSLSTAVGGELFFGEGSRLTVL.

The gene calls are TRBV6-5 and TRBJ1-6; D uncertain. This CDR3 is 12 amino acids long. Germline V CDR1 and CDR2: MNHEY, SVGAGI. Trimming stripped 5 bases from V and 9 bases from J, with 8 bases between. The CDR3 DNA reads as TGTGCCAGCAGTGACCGGGGTTCACCCCTCCACTTT. Its translation: CASSDRGSPLHF.

The gene calls are TRBV12-3 or TRBV12-4 and TRBJ1-1; TRBD1 might be the D (5 bases). Trimming stripped 6 bases from V and 1 base from J, with 12 bases between. This CDR3 spans 14 amino acids. In DNA, the CDR3 is TGTGCCAGCAGATCTCGAGGGACGAACACTGAAGCTTTCTTT. This sequence encodes CASRSRGTNTEAFF.